Following are 15 T cell receptor beta chains from one sample sequenced in a study of blood T cell repertoires in COVID-19. Repertoires were generated with immunoSEQ multiplex PCR, while TCRdb's copy carries only in-frame clones and drops some. Among just over 300,000 clones listed, 80% to 90% were seen once. Material for sequencing was PBMCs or T cells enriched from blood (not recorded which). The receptors were sampled from a woman under 30 who had recovered from COVID-19.

The J gene is TRBJ1-2, the V gene TRBV2; D is possibly TRBD1 (6 bases). The CDR3 totals 13 residues. V shed 5 bases and J shed 7 bases, with 14 bases lying between them. The V gene's germline CDR1 is SNHLY and CDR2 FYNNEI. Here the CDR3 reads CASSSTGSAGYTF. The CDR3 bases are TGTGCCAGCAGTTCTACAGGGTCGGCTGGCTACACCTTC.

This clone was picked up a small number of times. The rearrangement uses TRBV6-6 and TRBJ1-2, with D unresolved. With 2 bases removed from V and 4 bases from J, the gap between germline ends came to 17 bases. The germline CDR1 and CDR2 sequences are MNHNY and SVGAGI (reference sequence). There are 16 residues in the CDR3. CDR3 nucleotide sequence: TGTGCCAGCAGTTACGAACCTCGAACGCGAGGCTATGGCTACACCTTC. Translated, it gives CASSYEPRTRGYGYTF.

The genes are TRBV7-9 and TRBJ1-1; D not resolved. Trimming removed 0 bases from V and 8 bases from J, with 16 bases in between. The CDR3 consists of 15 residues. Germline values: CDR1 SEHNR, CDR2 FQNEAQ (reference sequence). CDR3 sequence: CASSLAPQVPPEAFF. The CDR3 coding sequence is TGTGCCAGCAGCTTAGCGCCCCAGGTTCCCCCGGAAGCTTTCTTT.

This rearrangement joins TRBV19 to TRBJ1-3, with D tentatively TRBD1 (5 bases). Trimming took 5 bases from V and 0 from J, leaving 14 bases between them. This CDR3 comprises 16 residues. Germline CDR1 is LNHDA and CDR2 is SQIVND (reference sequence). CDR3 sequence reads: CASSVDGQSSGNTIYF. The CDR3 DNA sequence: TGTGCCAGTAGTGTCGACGGACAAAGCTCTGGAAACACCATATATTTT.

The chain carries TRBV6-5 and TRBJ2-5; 10 bases align to TRBD1. V was pared by 6 bases and J by 5 bases, with 6 bases of the junction left unmatched. CDR1 and CDR2 from the germline V gene are MNHEY and SVGAGI. This CDR3 region has 14 residues. The CDR3 loop reads CASSRGTGVETQYF. CDR3 bases: TGTGCCAGCAGCCGAGGGACAGGGGTTGAGACCCAGTACTTC.

V and J are TRBV6-2 or TRBV6-3 and TRBJ2-7, with a weak D call TRBD1 (6 bases). Per germline, CDR1 MNHEY and CDR2 SVGEGT. V was cut by 6 bases and J by 4 bases, with 16 bases left in between. The CDR3 extends over 14 amino acids. The CDR3 spells CASSGTPLPYEQYF. Written as DNA, the CDR3 is TGTGCCAGCAGCGGGACACCCCTCCCTTACGAGCAGTACTTC.

Regarding this clone: This same CDR3 is encoded by further DNA sequences in the sample. CDR3 residues: CASSLQGAYEQYF. The DNA of the CDR3 is TGTGCCAGCAGTTTACAGGGGGCCTACGAGCAGTACTTC. V and J are TRBV27 and TRBJ2-7, with 7 positions matching TRBD1. Unmatched junction bases numbered 0, after V lost 2 bases and J lost 2 bases. Per the germline V gene, CDR1 is MNHEY and CDR2 is SMNVEV (reference sequence). CDR3 length: 13 residues.

The chain links TRBV6-1 to TRBJ1-2; 7 bases line up with TRBD1. This CDR3 has 16 residues. V was pared by 0 bases and J by 1 base, with 5 bases of the junction left unmatched. Germline loops: CDR1 MNHNS, CDR2 SASEGT. The CDR3 bases are TGTGCCAGCAGTGAAGCGGCGACAGGGCTTAACTATGGCTACACCTTC. This encodes CASSEAATGLNYGYTF.

This chain connects TRBV4-2 to TRBJ1-2, with 8 bases lining up with TRBD1. Germline assignment: CDR1 LGHNA and CDR2 YNFKEQ. Trimming cost V 1 base and J 0 bases; bases outside gene matches: 4. The length of the CDR3 is 16 residues. The CDR3 is CASSQATGATNYGYTF. The CDR3 DNA is TGTGCCAGCAGCCAAGCGACAGGGGCTACTAACTATGGCTACACCTTC.

This chain joins TRBV11-2 and TRBJ2-5, with D maybe TRBD2 (5 bases). CDR1 SGHAT and CDR2 FQNNGV come from the germline V gene. The CDR3 has 16 residues. V dropped 4 bases and J dropped 5 bases, with 20 bases sitting between them. CDR3 in amino acids: CASSSSWGASRETQYF. The CDR3 DNA is TGTGCCAGCAGCTCCTCGTGGGGAGCTTCTAGGGAGACCCAGTACTTC.

This chain connects TRBV5-6 to TRBJ1-2, with D possibly being TRBD1 (5 bases). CDR1 and CDR2 (germline): SGHDT, YYEEEE. The germline V and J ends were trimmed by 1 base and 5 bases, with 6 bases remaining between them. This CDR3 contains 12 residues. CDR3 coding DNA: TGTGCCAGCAGCTTGACAGGATATGGCTACACCTTC. This codes for CASSLTGYGYTF.

The rearrangement joins TRBV21-1 to TRBJ1-5; no check of the table's D call, TRBD1, against the DNA was made. TRBV21-1 is a recognized pseudogene. This CDR3 has 14 residues. CDR3 region: CASTKDRGYQPQHF. The DNA for the CDR3 is TGTGCCAGCACCAAAGACAGGGGGTATCAGCCCCAGCATTTT.

J is TRBJ2-7 and V is TRBV6-5, with 9 bases matching TRBD1. The J segment lost 7 bases and the V segment lost 6 bases, leaving 13 bases of the junction unmatched. Germline loops: CDR1 MNHEY, CDR2 SVGAGI. The CDR3 sequence is 15 residues long. In DNA form, the CDR3 reads TGTGCCAGCAGCACCTTCGGGACAGGGCGCTCTGAGCAGTACTTC. It yields the protein CASSTFGTGRSEQYF.

The chain links TRBV7-9 to TRBJ1-2; perhaps TRBD1 as D (5 bases). The V end was cut by 3 bases, the J end by 6 bases, with 11 bases between. Germline CDR1 reads SEHNR; CDR2 reads FQNEAQ (reference sequence). The CDR3 runs 13 residues. CDR3 in DNA: TGTGCCAGCAGCTTGCCTCCAGGGCATGGCTACACCTTC. It yields the protein CASSLPPGHGYTF.

This clone was found a few times. The chain joins TRBV28 to TRBJ1-6; the match to TRBD1 covers 8 bases. V shed 8 bases and J 9 bases; nucleotides not matched to a gene: 15. The length of the CDR3 is 16 residues. Per germline, CDR1 MDHEN and CDR2 SYDVKM. The CDR3 protein is CASGLPGQAGSSPLHF. CDR3 nucleotide sequence: TGTGCCAGCGGCCTCCCGGGACAGGCAGGGAGTTCACCCCTCCACTTT.